The next 20 T cell receptor beta chains were all read from a single sample in a study of a mutant IDH1 vaccine in newly diagnosed glioma. Time point: week 47, end of study. Each vaccine dose was 300 ug of mutant IDH1 20-mer peptide, with topical imiquimod. Some clones are missing from TCRdb's copy, which holds only in-frame ones; the method was immunoSEQ multiplex PCR. Of tens of thousands of clones in the sample, 75% to 90% were seen once. These receptors have no known antigen. This specimen was PBMCs, taken from a glioma patient whose treatment included an IDH1 peptide vaccine. The receptors come from a man aged 25-45 years with glioma.

The chain employs TRBV7-9 and TRBJ2-3, with D possibly TRBD1 on 5 matching bases. V was pared by 6 bases and J by 9 bases, with 16 bases between. The germline CDR1 and CDR2 sequences are SEHNR and FQNEAQ (reference sequence). CDR3 length: 13 residues. The CDR3 loop reads CASRPQGPATQYF. Written as DNA, the CDR3 is TGTGCCAGCAGACCCCAGGGTCCGGCGACGCAGTATTTT.

The rearrangement joins TRBV19 to TRBJ1-2; unclear D gene. Germline V gene sequence: CDR1 LNHDA, CDR2 SQIVND (reference sequence). The ends were cut back, 3 bases at V and 7 bases at J, with 18 bases in the middle. The CDR3 has 15 residues. CDR3 in amino acids: CASSIGRDILGGYTF. The CDR3, as DNA: TGTGCCAGTAGTATCGGTCGAGATATCTTGGGTGGCTACACCTTC.

The V gene is TRBV28, the J gene TRBJ1-2, with D possibly being TRBD1 (5 bases). The V gene's germline CDR1 is MDHEN and CDR2 SYDVKM. The germline V and J ends were trimmed by 1 base and 7 bases, with 22 bases remaining between them. CDR3 length: 17 residues. The CDR3 protein is CASSLSFSVREASGYTF. The CDR3 DNA follows: TGTGCCAGCAGTTTATCATTCTCGGTCAGGGAAGCGAGTGGCTACACCTTC.

The chain combines TRBV11-3 with TRBJ2-1; weak D call: TRBD2 (5 bases). The CDR3 extends over 13 amino acids. The germline gives CDR1 SGHNT, CDR2 YENEEA. The germline V and J ends were trimmed by 5 bases and 9 bases, with 14 bases remaining between them. CDR3 nucleotides: TGTGCCAGCAGCGCAAGCGGAGGTAGTGAGCAGTTCTTC. Amino acids: CASSASGGSEQFF. Using reference TRBV11-3 and TRBJ2-1 for the parts outside the CDR3, the full variable domain is EAGVVQSPRYKIIEKKQPVAFWCNPISGHNTLYWYLQNLGQGPELLIRYENEEAVDDSQLPKDRFSAERLKGVDSTLKIQPAELGDSAVYLCASSASGGSEQFFGPGTRLTVL.

V gene TRBV6-5 combines with J gene TRBJ1-2; 7 positions match TRBD1. This CDR3 region has 11 residues. The V gene end was trimmed by 7 bases and the J gene end by 5 bases; junction bases not matched to a gene: 1. CDR1 MNHEY and CDR2 SVGAGI come from the germline V gene. CDR3 DNA sequence: TGTGCCAGCACGGGACAGTATGGCTACACCTTC. Protein sequence: CASTGQYGYTF.

As to this clone: The junction differs from germline at one of its ends, possibly a read error. The V and J genes are TRBV5-1 and TRBJ1-3; D is undetermined. The length of the CDR3 is 13 residues. Germline V lookup: CDR1 SGHRS, CDR2 YFSETQ. The CDR3 region is CASSLVSGNTIYF. The CDR3 DNA sequence: TGCGCCAGCAGCTTGGTCTCTGGGAACACCATATATTTT.

The genes are TRBV27 and TRBJ1-2; D is perhaps TRBD1 (5 bases). The V gene lost 4 bases and the J gene lost 8 bases, with 20 bases spanning the gap. The CDR3 runs to 15 residues. Germline loops: CDR1 MNHEY, CDR2 SMNVEV (reference sequence). CDR3 DNA: TGTGCCAGCAGTTCAGGCGTCGGGGGGATTAGGGGCTACACCTTC. Its protein product is CASSSGVGGIRGYTF.

The chain links TRBV6-6 to TRBJ2-1; 7 bases are a match to TRBD1. Germline lookup yields CDR1 MNHNY and CDR2 SVGAGI (reference sequence). The junction had 7 bases not matched to a gene; V was cut back by 6 bases and J by 2 bases. CDR3 length equals 15 residues. The CDR3 region has the DNA TGTGCCAGCAGCACCCCAGACAGGGCCTACAATGAGCAGTTCTTC. Translation gives CASSTPDRAYNEQFF.

V usage is TRBV28 and J usage is TRBJ1-2; maybe TRBD1 (5 bases). The CDR3 extends over 14 amino acids. Germline CDR1 reads MDHEN; CDR2 reads SYDVKM. V gave up 2 bases and J gave up 4 bases, with 11 bases separating them. CDR3 residues: CASSLELGTYGYTF. DNA of the CDR3: TGTGCCAGCAGTTTAGAACTAGGGACCTATGGCTACACCTTC.

V usage is TRBV5-4 and J usage is TRBJ2-7, with D possibly TRBD1 on 6 matching bases. Trimming removed 2 bases from V and 1 base from J, with 10 bases in between. The CDR3 is 14 amino acids. CDR1 SGHNT and CDR2 YYREEE come from the germline V gene (reference sequence). In nucleotides, the CDR3 is TGTGCCAGCAGCTTTAGACAGGCATCCTACGAGCAGTACTTC. Encoded protein: CASSFRQASYEQYF.

In its sample, this clone was seen a few times. V usage is TRBV5-1 and J usage is TRBJ1-1; 7 bases fit TRBD1. CDR3 size: 16 residues. Unmatched junction bases numbered 12, after V lost 3 bases and J lost 4 bases. Germline V gene data show CDR1 as SGHRS and CDR2 as YFSETQ. The CDR3 region is CASSSPFTTGSTEAFF. CDR3 sequence (DNA): TGCGCCAGCAGCTCTCCCTTTACGACAGGGAGCACTGAAGCTTTCTTT.

V and J are TRBV28 and TRBJ2-3; tentative D call: TRBD1 (5 bases). Germline V gene data show CDR1 as MDHEN and CDR2 as SYDVKM. The CDR3 is made up of 15 amino acids. V lost 7 bases and J lost 0, with 14 bases in between. The CDR3 DNA is TGTGCCAGCAAACCGCACAGGATTAGCACAGATACGCAGTATTTT. Amino acid sequence: CASKPHRISTDTQYF.

This chain uses TRBV9 with TRBJ2-5; 7 nucleotides match TRBD1. In germline, CDR1 is SGDLS, CDR2 YYNGEE. Trimming at V came to 4 bases and at J to 6 bases, leaving 12 bases not matched to a gene. The CDR3 covers 15 residues. DNA for the CDR3: TGTGCCAGCAGCCAACGACAGGGTGAATGGAAGACCCAGTACTTC. Translated, it gives CASSQRQGEWKTQYF.

This chain joins TRBV6-5 and TRBJ1-3, with D hard to call. This CDR3 comprises 15 residues. Trimming removed 0 bases at V and 2 bases at J, with 8 bases between. Germline CDR1 and CDR2: MNHEY and SVGAGI. This CDR3 is CASSYSGFTGNTIYF. CDR3 nucleotide sequence: TGTGCCAGCAGTTACTCGGGCTTCACTGGAAACACCATATATTTT.

The rearrangement uses TRBV19 and TRBJ1-6; possibly TRBD1 for D (6 bases). The CDR3 contains 15 residues. CDR1 LNHDA and CDR2 SQIVND come from the germline V gene (reference sequence). V lost 5 bases and J lost 9, with 17 bases in between. The CDR3 region is CASSATSGDASPLHF. CDR3 nucleotides: TGTGCCAGTAGTGCTACATCAGGGGATGCTTCACCCCTCCACTTT.

The chain carries TRBV6-5 and TRBJ1-1; D is undetermined. The V and J ends lost 2 bases and 1 base respectively, with 11 bases between them. The CDR3 sequence is 15 residues long. CDR1 MNHEY and CDR2 SVGAGI come from the germline V gene. The CDR3 here is CASSYNERGNTEAFF. The CDR3 nucleotides are TGTGCCAGCAGTTACAACGAGCGGGGGAACACTGAAGCTTTCTTT.

V is TRBV9 and J is TRBJ1-2, with a tentative D call TRBD1 (5 bases). The V gene's germline CDR1 is SGDLS and CDR2 YYNGEE. The length of the CDR3 is 13 residues. Trimming took 6 bases from V and 5 from J, leaving 14 bases between them. The CDR3 DNA reads as TGTGCCAGCAACCAGGGTTTTAGGTATGGCTACACCTTC. This codes for CASNQGFRYGYTF.

The rearrangement uses TRBV6-1 and TRBJ2-3; D possibly uses TRBD1 or TRBD2 (5 bases each). V lost 4 bases, J lost 0 bases, and 11 bases lay in between. The CDR3 is 15 amino acids. Germline V gene data show CDR1 as MNHNS and CDR2 as SASEGT. In nucleotides, the CDR3 is TGTGCCAGCAGTGGCTACGGGACGAGCACAGATACGCAGTATTTT. Protein product: CASSGYGTSTDTQYF.

The rearrangement joins TRBV6-1 to TRBJ2-1; TRBD1 aligns across 10 bases. The CDR3 runs 12 residues. Unmatched junction bases numbered 9, after V lost 8 bases and J lost 14 bases. CDR1 and CDR2 from the germline V gene are MNHNS and SASEGT. CDR3 DNA sequence: TGTGCCAGCGGGGACAGGGGAGCCCGGGAGTTCTTC. Amino acids: CASGDRGAREFF.

This clone was detected once. The chain couples TRBV6-5 to TRBJ1-5, with TRBD1 identical over 7 bases. CDR3 length: 13 amino acids. With V trimmed by 5 bases and J by 6 bases, 4 bases remained unmatched. CDR1 and CDR2 (germline): MNHEY, SVGAGI. The CDR3 here is CASSLTGTQPQHF. For the CDR3, the DNA is TGTGCCAGCAGTCTGACAGGGACTCAGCCCCAGCATTTT.